These 25 T cell receptor beta chains came from one sample sequenced in a study of blood T cell repertoires in COVID-19 (dated by TCRdb to 2020 to 2021). Receptor libraries were prepared by the immunoSEQ multiplex PCR assay. Here the immuneACCESS table is served through TCRdb, limited to in-frame sequences with V and J called. Missing clones are a known gap in these copies; in checked studies unresolved V genes cover under half, and the rest lacks a known reason. The sample data list over 50,000 clones, and 85% of these were observed just once. Approximately 5% of the sample rests with the top ten. Sequencing was performed on peripheral blood. The source of these receptors is a man between 65 and 85 years old with acute or convalescent COVID-19.

This clone is a singleton in its sample. The junction departs from germline at one end; a sequencing error may be responsible. The chain couples TRBV6-1 to TRBJ1-1; D call uncertain. Germline CDR1 is MNHNS and CDR2 is SASEGT. CDR3 size: 13 residues. The CDR3 reads CASGEQRGTEAFF. As DNA, the CDR3 is TGTGCCAGCGGTGAACAACGGGGCACTGAAGCTTTCTTT.

The J gene is TRBJ1-3, the V gene TRBV5-1, with D possibly TRBD1 on 6 matching bases. CDR3 length: 14 residues. Trimming left V 2 bases short and J 4 bases short, with 10 bases between. From germline, CDR1 is SGHRS and CDR2 YFSETQ. The CDR3 loop reads CASSFLQGGNTIYF. CDR3 sequence (DNA): TGCGCCAGCAGCTTTTTACAGGGAGGAAACACCATATATTTT.

The chain combines TRBV7-9 with TRBJ2-5, with 7 nucleotides matching TRBD1. V shed 3 bases and J 1 base; nucleotides not matched to a gene: 5. The germline V gene has CDR1 SEHNR and CDR2 FQNEAQ (reference sequence). This CDR3 region has 15 residues. The CDR3: CASSFPDRPQETQYF. CDR3 sequence (DNA): TGTGCCAGCAGCTTCCCGGACAGGCCCCAAGAGACCCAGTACTTC. The full variable domain, with the rest looked up from reference TRBV7-9 and TRBJ2-5, is DTGVSQNPRHKITKRGQNVTFRCDPISEHNRLYWYRQTLGQGPEFLTYFQNEAQLEKSRLLSDRFSAERPKGSFSTLEIQRTEQGDSAMYLCASSFPDRPQETQYFGPGTRLLVL.

The chain links TRBV9 to TRBJ2-3; no firm D call. Deletions cut 0 bases from V and 4 bases from J, with 6 bases between. Germline loops: CDR1 SGDLS, CDR2 YYNGEE. The CDR3 covers 13 residues. The CDR3 loop reads CASSVVFADTQYF. The CDR3 nucleotides read TGTGCCAGCAGCGTAGTATTCGCAGATACGCAGTATTTT. The variable domain in full, completed from reference TRBV9 and TRBJ2-3, reads DSGVTQTPKHLITATGQRVTLRCSPRSGDLSVYWYQQSLDQGLQFLIQYYNGEERAKGNILERFSAQQFPDLHSELNLSSLELGDSALYFCASSVVFADTQYFGPGTRLTVL.

The chain combines TRBV7-3 with TRBJ2-5, with 7 bases aligning to TRBD1. This CDR3 has 13 amino acids. Germline CDR1 is SGHTA and CDR2 is FQGTGA. After removal of 4 bases from V and 4 bases from J, the junction contained 3 bases not matched to a gene. Here the CDR3 reads CASSSGQSETQYF. DNA of the CDR3: TGTGCCAGCAGCTCGGGACAGTCAGAGACCCAGTACTTC.

In this sample, this clone turned up once. The chain couples TRBV3-1 (or the pseudogene TRBV3-2) to TRBJ1-6; 10 bases map to TRBD1. V lost 1 base and J lost 2; bases outside the gene matches: 5. CDR3 length: 18 residues. Looked up from germline, CDR1 is LGHDT and CDR2 is YNNKEL (reference sequence). The CDR3 protein is CASSQGQGAITYNSPLHF. For the CDR3, the DNA is TGTGCCAGCAGCCAAGGACAGGGGGCAATCACCTATAATTCACCCCTCCACTTT.

The genes are TRBV5-6 and TRBJ1-2, with 12 bases aligning to TRBD1. The length of the CDR3 is 13 residues. CDR1 and CDR2 from the germline V gene are SGHDT and YYEEEE. The V and J ends lost 4 bases and 8 bases, in that order; junction bases with no gene match: 3. Here the CDR3 DNA reads TGTGCCAGCAGCGCCGGGACAGGGGGCGGCTACACCTTC. Protein sequence: CASSAGTGGGYTF.

The chain carries TRBV5-8 and TRBJ2-7, with 8 bases identical to TRBD1. CDR1 and CDR2 from the germline V gene are SGHTS and YDEGEE. The CDR3 spans 13 residues. With 4 bases clipped from V and 6 bases from J, the junction kept 6 bases outside the gene matches. The CDR3: CASSGGQGSEQYF. CDR3 DNA sequence: TGTGCCAGCAGCGGCGGACAGGGTTCCGAGCAGTACTTC.

This chain links TRBV3-1 (or the pseudogene TRBV3-2) with TRBJ2-7, with D possibly TRBD2 on 6 matching bases. The CDR3 consists of 13 residues. Germline CDR1 LGHDT, CDR2 YNNKEL (reference sequence). V was clipped by 6 bases and J by 2 bases, with 11 bases between them. CDR3 region: CASSRLGPYEQYF. As DNA, the CDR3 is TGTGCCAGCAGTCGACTAGGGCCCTACGAGCAGTACTTC.

This chain uses TRBV18 with TRBJ2-5; 8 bases line up with TRBD1. V trimming: 3 bases; J trimming: 5 bases; junction bases outside the gene matches: 5. Germline CDR1 and CDR2: KGHSH and LQKENI. CDR3 length: 14 residues. The CDR3: CASSPLTGAETQYF. The CDR3 DNA is TGTGCCAGCTCACCCTTGACAGGGGCCGAGACCCAGTACTTC.

The gene calls are TRBV29-1 and TRBJ1-1; tentative D call: TRBD1 (6 bases). Trimming pared 6 bases from V and 0 bases from J, leaving 11 bases between. CDR3 size: 13 residues. The germline gives CDR1 SQVTM, CDR2 ANQGSEA. The CDR3 region is CSVRTGMNTEAFF. The CDR3 DNA reads TGCAGCGTCCGAACAGGGATGAACACTGAAGCTTTCTTT.

The gene calls are TRBV6-5 and TRBJ1-5; 8 bases match TRBD1. The CDR3 spans 15 residues. Trimming removed 5 bases from V and 5 bases from J; junction bases left unmatched: 8. In germline, CDR1 is MNHEY, CDR2 SVGAGI. The CDR3 sequence is CASSRDRYSDQPQHF. The CDR3, as DNA: TGTGCCAGCAGTCGGGACAGGTATTCCGATCAGCCCCAGCATTTT.

The sample holds many counts of this clone. The chain recombines TRBV29-1 with TRBJ2-7; maybe TRBD2 (6 bases). V lost 3 bases and J 6 bases, leaving 12 bases between the germline ends. Germline lookup yields CDR1 SQVTM and CDR2 ANQGSEA. This CDR3 contains 12 residues. The chain's CDR3 is CSVEEGWSEQYF. DNA of the CDR3: TGCAGCGTTGAGGAGGGTTGGTCCGAGCAGTACTTC.

The rearrangement joins TRBV5-1 to TRBJ2-3; 7 bases align to TRBD2. V shed 2 bases, J shed 1 base, and the junction held 1 base outside the gene matches. The CDR3 totals 14 residues. Germline V CDR1 and CDR2: SGHRS, YFSETQ. CDR3 sequence (DNA): TGCGCCAGCAGCTTTCTAGCGGGCACAGATACGCAGTATTTT. Translation: CASSFLAGTDTQYF.

This chain uses TRBV3-1 (or the pseudogene TRBV3-2) with TRBJ1-2, with D tentatively TRBD1 (5 bases). The V and J ends lost 6 bases and 1 base respectively, with 15 bases between them. This CDR3 has 15 amino acids. Per the germline V gene, CDR1 is LGHDT and CDR2 is YNNKEL (reference sequence). The CDR3 loop reads CASSPQGNGNYGYTF. CDR3 bases: TGTGCCAGCAGTCCTCAGGGAAATGGTAACTATGGCTACACCTTC.

This chain connects TRBV7-9 to TRBJ1-2; D is perhaps TRBD1 (5 bases). Trimming stripped 5 bases from V and 3 bases from J, with 13 bases between. CDR1 SEHNR and CDR2 FQNEAQ come from the germline V gene (reference sequence). The CDR3 length is 14 residues. The CDR3 region is CASSPREDHYGYTF. The CDR3 DNA is TGTGCCAGCAGCCCCAGGGAGGACCACTATGGCTACACCTTC. Looking up the rest from reference TRBV7-9 and TRBJ1-2 gives the full variable domain: DTGVSQNPRHKITKRGQNVTFRCDPISEHNRLYWYRQTLGQGPEFLTYFQNEAQLEKSRLLSDRFSAERPKGSFSTLEIQRTEQGDSAMYLCASSPREDHYGYTFGSGTRLTVV.

The V gene is TRBV4-1, the J gene TRBJ1-4, with D perhaps matching TRBD1 (5 bases). The germline V and J ends were trimmed by 0 bases and 8 bases, with 13 bases remaining between them. The CDR3 loop spans 15 amino acids. Per the germline V gene, CDR1 is MGHRA and CDR2 is YSYEKL. The CDR3 here is CASSQDPAGNEKLFF. The CDR3 DNA sequence: TGCGCCAGCAGCCAAGATCCGGCAGGGAACGAAAAACTGTTTTTT.

The CDR3 protein is CATSTRTGGNEQFF. The CDR3 region has the DNA TGTGCCACCAGCACCAGGACAGGGGGCAATGAGCAGTTCTTC. This chain joins TRBV15 and TRBJ2-1; 10 bases fit TRBD1. From germline, CDR1 is LNHNV and CDR2 YYDKDF (reference sequence). The trim removed 4 bases at V and 6 bases at J, leaving 3 bases unmatched. This CDR3 has 14 amino acids. The whole variable domain, remainder taken from reference TRBV15 and TRBJ2-1, is DAMVIQNPRYQVTQFGKPVTLSCSQTLNHNVMYWYQQKSSQAPKLLFHYYDKDFNNEADTPDNFQSRRPNTSFCFLDIRSPGLGDTAMYLCATSTRTGGNEQFFGPGTRLTVL.

The rearrangement joins TRBV4-1 to TRBJ1-1, with D unclear. Looked up from germline, CDR1 is MGHRA and CDR2 is YSYEKL. The V gene lost 4 bases and the J gene lost 1 base, with 13 bases spanning the gap. The length of the CDR3 is 15 residues. CDR3 amino acids: CASSPELGRNTEAFF. In nucleotides, the CDR3 is TGCGCCAGCAGCCCCGAGCTAGGGAGGAACACTGAAGCTTTCTTT.

This chain joins TRBV18 and TRBJ1-1; tentative D call: TRBD1 (6 bases). CDR3 length equals 15 residues. Germline CDR1 and CDR2: KGHSH and LQKENI. The V end lost 3 bases, the J end lost 1 base, and 12 bases lay between the germline ends. CDR3 DNA sequence: TGTGCCAGCTCACCGCTTCGGACAGAGAACACTGAAGCTTTCTTT. Translation: CASSPLRTENTEAFF.

CDR3 loop: CASGQQSLYGYTF. The CDR3 DNA sequence: TGTGCCAGTGGACAGCAATCACTCTATGGCTACACCTTC. The V gene is TRBV5-5, the J gene TRBJ1-2; TRBD1 is a possible D gene (6 bases). Germline CDR1 reads SGHKS; CDR2 reads YYEKEE (reference sequence). This CDR3 has 13 amino acids. V shed 8 bases and J shed 4 bases, with 15 bases lying between them.

The rearrangement links TRBV3-1 (or the pseudogene TRBV3-2) to TRBJ1-2; 7 nucleotides match TRBD1. The germline CDR1 and CDR2 sequences are LGHDT and YNNKEL (reference sequence). The CDR3 consists of 13 residues. Unmatched junction bases numbered 0, after V lost 0 bases and J lost 5 bases. The CDR3 nucleotides are TGTGCCAGCAGCCAAGAGACAGGGTATGGCTACACCTTC. It is translated as CASSQETGYGYTF.

The chain uses TRBV7-2 and TRBJ1-1; D unresolved. Germline V gives CDR1 SGHTA, CDR2 FQGNSA. V shed 1 base and J shed 1 base, with 4 bases lying between them. There are 13 residues in the CDR3. CDR3 protein: CASSLGQNTEAFF. In DNA, the CDR3 is TGTGCCAGCAGCTTAGGGCAGAACACTGAAGCTTTCTTT.

The chain uses TRBV19 and TRBJ1-2; 7 nucleotides agree with TRBD1. The CDR3 totals 14 residues. The ends lost 5 bases at V and 3 bases at J; junction bases unmatched: 6. Per germline, CDR1 LNHDA and CDR2 SQIVND (reference sequence). The CDR3 loop is CASSPDRVDYGYTF. DNA for the CDR3: TGTGCCAGTAGTCCCGACAGGGTTGACTATGGCTACACCTTC.

The chain is built from TRBV11-3 and TRBJ2-1, with 8 bases identical to TRBD2. The germline CDR1 and CDR2 sequences are SGHNT and YENEEA. J gave up 10 bases and V 3 bases, and 5 bases lay outside the gene matches. This CDR3 comprises 13 residues. CDR3 bases: TGTGCCAGCAGCTTGACTAGCGAAGGCGAGCAGTTCTTC. It yields the protein CASSLTSEGEQFF. Using reference TRBV11-3 and TRBJ2-1 for the parts outside the CDR3, the full variable domain is EAGVVQSPRYKIIEKKQPVAFWCNPISGHNTLYWYLQNLGQGPELLIRYENEEAVDDSQLPKDRFSAERLKGVDSTLKIQPAELGDSAVYLCASSLTSEGEQFFGPGTRLTVL.